The sequence of this T cell receptor beta chain was determined in a study of cytomegalovirus exposure and HLA in healthy donors. Whole-study results and caveats: CMV serostatus was the sole immune exposure information available. Most likely, a cluster of highly shared sequence variants arose as a sequencing artifact.

In the PCR, 60 Vbeta and 13 Jbeta primers were used. Method: immunoSEQ multiplex PCR; TCRdb's copy keeps in-frame clones and lacks some. The sample has approximately 120,000 clones, roughly 83% seen once. Worth noting for this clone: Antigen specificity is unknown.

The CDR3 is 12 amino acids. Trimming cost V 3 bases and J 7 bases, with 6 bases left between them. Germline V gene lookup returns CDR1 SNHLY and CDR2 FYNNEI. Sample: PBMCs. This rearrangement joins TRBV2 to TRBJ1-4; D possibly corresponds to TRBD1 (5 bases). The receptor was derived from a man younger than 30 in good health and CMV-seropositive. CDR3 residues: CASSDQGEKLFF. Here the CDR3 DNA reads TGTGCCAGCAGTGACCAGGGTGAAAAACTGTTTTTT.